Reported below is one T cell receptor beta chain. The data originate from a study of memory CD4+ T cells and cytomegalovirus serostatus. Single viable CD3+CD4+CD8-CD45RO+ cells were sorted as the memory CD4+ T cells. CMV serostatus came from serum IgG against pp150, pp28, p38, p52. After thawing, CD4+ T cells were positively selected. This table comes from immunoSEQ multiplex PCR, and its TCRdb copy is limited to in-frame clones, with some not included. The repertoire has under 45,000 clones, 78% of them found once; the top ten carry roughly 0.5%. CDR3 length: 13 residues. Germline CDR1 and CDR2: MNHEY and SVGAGI.

Sequencing was done on a sample of memory CD4+ T cells from blood. This sequence joins TRBV6-5 and TRBJ2-5; TRBD1 aligns across 8 bases. The assigned J gene may be wrong: the sequence end matches TRBJ2-7 better. This TCR came from an adult in good health and CMV-seronegative. The CDR3 loop is CASRSWDRNEQYF. The CDR3 DNA reads as TGTGCCAGCAGATCATGGGACAGGAACGAGCAGTACTTC.